The clone carrying this TCR beta chain has only a few counts. These data come from a study of blood T cell repertoires in COVID-19. TCRdb's copy holds only in-frame clones and misses some; the assay was immunoSEQ multiplex PCR. The repertoire includes 95,000 to 150,000 clones, roughly four fifths of them detected once, and about 4.5% sits in the top ten. CDR1 is SQVTM, CDR2 ANQGSEA, per germline. The CDR3 contains 13 residues. The ends were cut back, 3 bases at V and 9 bases at J, with 15 bases in the middle. V is TRBV29-1 and J is TRBJ2-1; possibly TRBD1 for D (6 bases). This TCR was sampled from a woman in her sixties or seventies with acute or convalescent COVID-19. The sample was peripheral blood. The CDR3 DNA sequence: TGCAGCGTTGATCGGACAGCGAGGGGTGAGCAGTTCTTC. Translation: CSVDRTARGEQFF.